This T cell receptor (beta chain) appears in the sequencing data of a study of T cells generated in artificial thymic organoids (dated by TCRdb to 2015 to 2018). Regarding the complete study: TCR alpha and beta CDR3 repertoires of in vitro artificial thymic organoid-derived CD8 single positive T cells were compared with thymic and peripheral blood naive CD8 T cells. The repertoire sequencing data shown were described as representative of three independent experiments.

Healthy adult donors provided non-mobilized peripheral blood. Primary CD8+ T cells were enriched by magnetic beads using the Miltenyi CD8+ T cell Isolation Kit. Prior to RNA extraction, naive CD8 T cells from blood were isolated by FACS sorting as CD3+TCRalphabeta+CD8+CD45RO-CCR7+ cells. For each sample, total RNA was purified from around 40,000 to 200,000 sorted cells using the RNeasy Micro kit, and RNA quality was checked on an Agilent RNA 6000 Nano chip. TCRalpha and TCRbeta libraries were amplified in separate semi-nested PCR reactions using Advantage 2 and reverse primers located in the TRAC or TRBC constant regions. First-strand cDNA synthesis used between roughly 3 and 500 ng of total RNA. TCR cDNA libraries were generated by 5'-RACE using the SMARTer PCR cDNA Synthesis kit, with a poly-dT primer for first-strand synthesis. Semi-nested constant-region reverse primers carried 5-nucleotide sample-specific barcodes, and products were cleaned with the Zymo DNA Clean and Concentrator-5 kit. As many as ten barcoded samples were combined into a pool, ligated to Illumina adaptors, and sequenced on an Illumina MiSeq as 2 x 150 bp paired-end reads. Processing in the source paper ran as follows. Demultiplexed reads were aligned with BLAT to a custom library of all human TRAV, TRAJ, TRBV, TRBD and TRBJ combinations from IMGT. The best BLAT hits were picked using pslCDnaFilter (-maxAligns=1, -ignoreIntrons), and custom Perl scripts were used to calculate clonotype frequencies. TCRdb trimmed the raw reads at Q25, called clones with MiXCR and kept productive beta chains. Each entry merges the rows of one CDR3 protein and shows their most common DNA and genes. The V and J calls come from TCRdb's annotation, not from the publication. This sample gives approximately 5,100 distinct CDR3 sequences in total; around 30% of them show up just once. Jointly, the top ten make up less than 3% of the sample.

This clonotype counts as medium-sized (0.01 to 0.1%). What antigen it recognizes has not been identified. Nothing much larger sits one base from this clone, and base qualities are not available. Looking up the germline V gene yields CDR1 SGHRS and CDR2 YFSETQ. The CDR3 sequence holds 11 residues, the cysteine and phenylalanine included. The kept DNA is CDR3 alone, 33 bases in frame from the first base. The junction shows trimming of 4 bases on V and 9 bases on J, plus 11 bases between the germline ends. Overall study results and their limits: The TCR clonotype diversity of organoid-derived CD8 single positive T cells was physiological and comparable to that of naive CD8 T cells from thymus and blood.

Sequencing used naive CD8+ T cells from blood. The cell subset or site label on this specimen signifies: CD3+TCRalphabeta+CD8SP T cells; for blood, CD45RO-CCR7+ naive CD8+ T cells. The rearrangement joined TRBV5-1 to TRBJ2-7; the D segment could be TRBD2, given 6 matching bases. The source is a human donor who gave cord blood stem cells for thymic organoid culture, a cardiac surgery patient who gave postnatal thymus, or a blood donor (not recorded which). The sequenced DNA: TGCGCCAGCAGCGGGGTCGGGAGGCAGTACTTC. The encoded protein is CASSGVGRQYF. The CDR3 plus the reference TRBV5-1 and TRBJ2-7 genes for the other parts give the full variable domain: KAGVTQTPRYLIKTRGQQVTLSCSPISGHRSVSWYQQTPGQGLQFLFEYFSETQRNKGNFPGRFSGRQFSNSRSEMNVSTLELGDSALYLCASSGVGRQYFGPGTRLTVT.